These 17 T cell receptor beta chains came from one sample sequenced in a study of Graves' ophthalmopathy and Graves' hyperthyroidism. Beta-chain TCR CDR3 regions were amplified from RNA transcripts. First-round RT-PCR employed HTBI primers, with a second-round multiplex PCR after it. TCRdb re-called the multiplex PCR reads through MiXCR, storing one row per CDR3 protein. Here the sample spans roughly 700,000 distinct CDR3 sequences, about 44% being singletons. Sequencing was performed on peripheral blood. Receptors were obtained from an adult man with Graves' ophthalmopathy.

This clonotype was counted a few times. The J gene is TRBJ2-5, the V gene TRBV12-3 or TRBV12-4; D gene ambiguous. Trimming left V 8 bases short and J 1 base short, with 11 bases between. This CDR3 region has 13 residues. The CDR3 bases are TGTGCCAGCGCTGCCCAGACCCAAGAGACCCAGTACTTC. This sequence encodes CASAAQTQETQYF.

The rearrangement joins TRBV25-1 to TRBJ2-5; D is perhaps TRBD1 (6 bases). CDR3 length: 13 amino acids. CDR1 and CDR2 from the germline V gene are MGHDK and SYGVNS. The CDR3 loop reads CASGWDTGGTQYF. The CDR3 DNA reads TGTGCTAGTGGGTGGGACACTGGGGGGACCCAGTACTTC.

This clonotype was detected many times. This chain connects TRBV29-1 to TRBJ1-1; no firm D call. The V gene lost 2 bases and the J gene lost 1 base, with 8 bases spanning the gap. CDR1 is SQVTM and CDR2 is ANQGSEA in the germline V gene. The CDR3 spans 13 residues. This CDR3 is CSVESGSNTEAFF. CDR3 nucleotide sequence: TGCAGCGTTGAAAGTGGGTCGAACACTGAAGCTTTCTTT.

V and J are TRBV7-9 and TRBJ2-7; no definite D call. Germline CDR1 SEHNR, CDR2 FQNEAQ (reference sequence). CDR3 size: 12 residues. V lost 5 bases and J lost 6, with 11 bases in between. The chain's CDR3 is CASSLDILEQYF. In DNA form, the CDR3 reads TGTGCCAGCAGCCTAGACATCCTCGAGCAGTACTTC. The full variable domain, completed using reference TRBV7-9 and TRBJ2-7, is DTGVSQNPRHKITKRGQNVTFRCDPISEHNRLYWYRQTLGQGPEFLTYFQNEAQLEKSRLLSDRFSAERPKGSFSTLEIQRTEQGDSAMYLCASSLDILEQYFGPGTRLTVT.

This clonotype has a handful of counts. The chain uses TRBV5-1 and TRBJ2-5; possibly TRBD1 or TRBD2 for D (5 bases each). The CDR3 consists of 14 residues. Per germline, CDR1 SGHRS and CDR2 YFSETQ. Trimming removed 2 bases at V and 3 bases at J, with 11 bases between. In nucleotides, the CDR3 is TGCGCCAGCAGCTTTGGGACGTACGAAGAGACCCAGTACTTC. The encoded protein is CASSFGTYEETQYF.

The rearrangement joins TRBV20-1 to TRBJ1-5, with 8 bases fitting TRBD1. The CDR3 is 13 amino acids. V gave up 5 bases and J gave up 6 bases; unmatched junction bases: 6. Germline CDR1 is DFQATT and CDR2 is SNEGSKA (reference sequence). The DNA for the CDR3 is TGCAGTGCTGGACAGGGTCGGGGTCAGCCCCAGCATTTT. It codes for CSAGQGRGQPQHF.

In this sample, this clonotype turned up a few times. V is TRBV29-1 and J is TRBJ1-1; TRBD1 aligns across 7 bases. Trimming at V came to 4 bases and at J to 4 bases, leaving 0 bases not matched to a gene. The CDR3 has 11 amino acids. Germline CDR1 is SQVTM and CDR2 is ANQGSEA. The CDR3 DNA follows: TGCAGCGTTGGGACAGGCACTGAAGCTTTCTTT. It is translated as CSVGTGTEAFF.

A single count supports this clonotype. The gene calls are TRBV7-9 and TRBJ1-5; the D gene is possibly TRBD1 (6 bases). V lost 8 bases and J 3 bases, leaving 23 bases between the germline ends. This CDR3 is built from 17 residues. In germline, CDR1 is SEHNR, CDR2 FQNEAQ (reference sequence). CDR3 nucleotides: TGTGCCAGCTTACTAGCGGGACAAGATCTCTCCAATCAGCCCCAGCATTTT. Encoded protein: CASLLAGQDLSNQPQHF.

Concerning this clonotype itself: This clone may be a read error of a much larger clone one base away. This chain joins TRBV7-8 and TRBJ2-7; 7 nucleotides match TRBD2. J was trimmed by 3 bases and V by 7 bases; bases with no gene match: 6. The CDR3 consists of 13 residues. CDR1 SGHVS and CDR2 FQNEAQ come from the germline V gene. The CDR3 loop is CASNSAGDYEQYF. The CDR3 DNA reads as TGTGCCAGCAACTCCGCGGGAGACTACGAGCAGTACTTC.

This clonotype was seen a handful of times. The chain has TRBV14 and TRBJ1-2; possible D gene TRBD1, 5 bases. CDR1 is SGHDN, CDR2 FVKESK, per germline. The CDR3 is made up of 17 amino acids. V gave up 1 base and J gave up 3 bases, with 18 bases separating them. CDR3 amino acids: CASSQGGGLGLDYGYTF. The CDR3 region has the DNA TGTGCCAGCAGCCAAGGTGGGGGACTGGGGCTCGACTATGGCTACACCTTC.

In its sample, this clonotype was seen many times. J is TRBJ1-2 and V is TRBV29-1, with 7 nucleotides matching TRBD1. V lost 1 base and J lost 5; bases outside the gene matches: 16. CDR1 is SQVTM and CDR2 is ANQGSEA in the germline V gene. This CDR3 is built from 17 residues. The CDR3 region is CSVEVGRAGGFDYGYTF. CDR3 nucleotides: TGCAGCGTTGAAGTCGGTCGTGCAGGGGGTTTTGATTATGGCTACACCTTC. The full variable domain, rest sourced from reference TRBV29-1 and TRBJ1-2, is SAVISQKPSRDICQRGTSLTIQCQVDSQVTMMFWYRQQPGQSLTLIATANQGSEATYESGFVIDKFPISRPNLTFSTLTVSNMSPEDSSIYLCSVEVGRAGGFDYGYTFGSGTRLTVV.

The genes are TRBV5-1 and TRBJ1-1; TRBD1 aligns across 10 bases. Unmatched junction bases numbered 6, after V lost 3 bases and J lost 4 bases. This CDR3 region has 15 residues. Germline V gene data show CDR1 as SGHRS and CDR2 as YFSETQ. The CDR3 coding sequence is TGCGCCAGCAGCTCTCCGGGACAGGGGTTCACTGAAGCTTTCTTT. Translated, it gives CASSSPGQGFTEAFF.

This chain joins TRBV25-1 and TRBJ1-1; D uncertain. Germline CDR1 MGHDK, CDR2 SYGVNS. The CDR3 is made up of 15 amino acids. V was pared by 6 bases and J by 3 bases, with 17 bases between. CDR3 sequence (DNA): TGTGCCAGCAGCGAGAGGACTTCCTGGGACACTGAAGCTTTCTTT. Protein product: CASSERTSWDTEAFF.

V is TRBV25-1 and J is TRBJ1-4; D unclear. Germline V CDR1 and CDR2: MGHDK, SYGVNS. The V end was cut by 5 bases, the J end by 0 bases, with 13 bases between. There are 16 residues in the CDR3. CDR3 in amino acids: CASSSWTRATNEKLFF. CDR3 nucleotides: TGTGCCAGCAGTTCATGGACCCGCGCAACTAATGAAAAACTGTTTTTT.

In the case of this clonotype: One end of the junction does not line up with germline, which may come from a read error. V gene TRBV24-1 combines with J gene TRBJ1-5, with 7 bases matching TRBD1. CDR3 length equals 15 residues. The germline CDR1 and CDR2 sequences are KGHDR and SFDVKD. This chain's CDR3 is CASSLSGQGDQPQHF. The CDR3 nucleotides read TGTGCCAGCAGTTTATCCGGGCAGGGGGATCAGCCCCAGCATTTT.

This clonotype was seen many times. This chain joins TRBV10-3 and TRBJ1-6; D may be TRBD1 (5 bases). Germline CDR1 ENHRY, CDR2 SYGVKD. V was trimmed by 8 bases and J by 5 bases, leaving 10 bases between them. The CDR3 spans 13 residues. The CDR3 DNA follows: TGTGCCATCGCCGGGACTGATAATTCACCCCTCCACTTT. This sequence encodes CAIAGTDNSPLHF.

Worth noting for this clonotype: One base away lies a much larger clone, so this may be a sequencing read error. The chain couples TRBV2 to TRBJ2-7; 10 nucleotides match TRBD1. Germline CDR1 and CDR2: SNHLY and FYNNEI. The CDR3 covers 13 residues. CDR3 in DNA: TGTGCCAGCAGTCGCGGGACAGGGGACGAGCAGTGCTTC. This sequence encodes CASSRGTGDEQCF.